This T cell receptor beta chain was recovered during a study of Ad26.COV2.S vaccination and SARS-CoV-2 variants. Study context: Ad26.COV2.S was injected intramuscularly once or twice, 56 days apart.

Some clones are missing from TCRdb's copy, which holds only in-frame ones; the method was immunoSEQ multiplex PCR. The table lists 350,000 to 500,000 clones, roughly 89% of them singletons. Documented treatment: some 19 received Ad26.COV2.S at low or high dose, single or two shots; about 5 received placebo; per-sample allocation not given. Sampling was performed 63 days after the first vaccine or placebo injection. Participants' vaccine, an Ad26 vector, delivered Wuhan-strain SARS-CoV-2 spike. The germline gives CDR1 SGHTS, CDR2 YDEGEE. V was shortened by 2 bases and J by 3 bases, with 10 bases between the two germline ends. The CDR3 sequence is 14 residues long.

The source was peripheral blood, collected in a trial of Ad26.COV2.S vaccine versus placebo. The J gene is TRBJ2-3, the V gene TRBV5-8; D perhaps matches TRBD2 (6 bases). The TCR originated in a person aged 18-65 years who received the Ad26.COV2.S COVID-19 vaccine or a placebo. The CDR3 DNA reads as TGTGCCAGCAGCTTCAGGAGGGGAACAGATACGCAGTATTTT. Its translation: CASSFRRGTDTQYF.